Presented here are 23 T cell receptor beta chains from one specimen sequenced in a study of OX40 agonist ivuxolimab in advanced cancers. Sequenced by immunoSEQ multiplex PCR; TCRdb stores in-frame clones only, minus some. This sample carries some 80,000 clones, around four fifths of them seen once, and the ten largest clones take approximately 25%. This specimen consisted of CD4+ or CD8+ T cells sorted from blood, obtained in a trial of the OX40 agonist ivuxolimab. The receptors were gathered from an adult with an advanced solid tumor such as melanoma, head and neck, liver or kidney cancer.

The chain carries TRBV28 and TRBJ2-5, with 8 bases that match TRBD1. V lost 7 bases to trimming and J lost 2 bases; unmatched junction nucleotides: 3. Germline V gives CDR1 MDHEN, CDR2 SYDVKM. CDR3 size: 13 residues. The CDR3 reads CASKDRVQETQYF. The CDR3 coding sequence is TGTGCCAGCAAGGACAGGGTGCAAGAGACCCAGTACTTC.

This clone has a handful of counts. The V and J genes are TRBV7-9 and TRBJ1-2; D possibly corresponds to TRBD1 (5 bases). The CDR3 covers 14 residues. The ends were cut back, 2 bases at V and 4 bases at J, with 11 bases in the middle. The germline gives CDR1 SEHNR, CDR2 FQNEAQ (reference sequence). CDR3 loop: CASSLRGRRYGYTF. The CDR3 nucleotides are TGTGCCAGCAGCTTAAGGGGACGTCGCTATGGCTACACCTTC.

This rearrangement joins TRBV18 to TRBJ1-1; the D is unclear. The V gene lost 5 bases and the J gene lost 3 bases, with 10 bases spanning the gap. The CDR3 spans 13 residues. Germline CDR1 reads KGHSH; CDR2 reads LQKENI. CDR3 DNA sequence: TGTGCCAGCTCATCGGACGGAGACACTGAAGCTTTCTTT. Its protein product is CASSSDGDTEAFF.

J is TRBJ2-7 and V is TRBV11-2; D ambiguous. Germline assignment: CDR1 SGHAT and CDR2 FQNNGV. Trimming cost V 5 bases and J 6 bases, with 17 bases left between them. CDR3 size: 14 residues. CDR3 loop: CASSPPPSPLEQYF. CDR3 nucleotides: TGTGCCAGCAGCCCACCCCCGTCCCCGCTCGAGCAGTACTTC. The complete variable domain, with remaining parts taken from reference TRBV11-2 and TRBJ2-7, reads EAGVAQSPRYKIIEKRQSVAFWCNPISGHATLYWYQQILGQGPKLLIQFQNNGVVDDSQLPKDRFSAERLKGVDSTLKIQPAKLEDSAVYLCASSPPPSPLEQYFGPGTRLTVT.

The rearrangement joins TRBV5-6 to TRBJ2-5; D not certain. Germline loops: CDR1 SGHDT, CDR2 YYEEEE. The CDR3 covers 15 residues. The germline V and J ends were trimmed by 4 bases and 4 bases, with 17 bases remaining between them. Written as DNA, the CDR3 is TGTGCCAGCAGCCGACCGGGCCGGAATAGAGAGACCCAGTACTTC. This codes for CASSRPGRNRETQYF.

This chain joins TRBV18 and TRBJ2-7, with 9 nucleotides matching TRBD1. The length of the CDR3 is 19 residues. CDR1 is KGHSH and CDR2 is LQKENI in the germline V gene. After removal of 1 base from V and 0 bases from J, the junction contained 13 bases not matched to a gene. CDR3 in DNA: TGTGCCAGCTCACCACTCCAGGACAGGGGTTTATTGAGCTCCTACGAGCAGTACTTC. Translating it yields CASSPLQDRGLLSSYEQYF.

The V gene is TRBV30, the J gene TRBJ2-1; D might be TRBD2 (5 bases). Per the germline V gene, CDR1 is GTSNPN and CDR2 is SVGIG (reference sequence). V was clipped by 3 bases and J by 2 bases, with 17 bases between them. The CDR3 extends over 16 amino acids. The CDR3 sequence is CAWSRPWTGTYNEQFF. The CDR3 DNA is TGTGCCTGGAGCCGTCCCTGGACTGGAACCTACAATGAGCAGTTCTTC. The full variable domain, completed using reference TRBV30 and TRBJ2-1, is SQTIHQWPATLVQPVGSPLSLECTVEGTSNPNLYWYRQAAGRGLQLLFYSVGIGQISSEVPQNLSASRPQDRQFILSSKKLLLSDSGFYLCAWSRPWTGTYNEQFFGPGTRLTVL.

This rearrangement joins TRBV2 to TRBJ2-5; no reliable D call. Germline V CDR1 and CDR2: SNHLY, FYNNEI. Trimming pared 5 bases from V and 2 bases from J, leaving 12 bases between. This CDR3 spans 14 amino acids. DNA for the CDR3: TGTGCCAGCAGTACACAGAGAACTCAAGAGACCCAGTACTTC. Protein product: CASSTQRTQETQYF.

The genes are TRBV19 and TRBJ1-6, with D hard to call. The CDR3 extends over 15 amino acids. CDR1 is LNHDA, CDR2 SQIVND, per germline (reference sequence). V lost 5 bases to trimming and J lost 6 bases, with 14 bases between them. The CDR3 here is CASSGASGRNSPLHF. Written as DNA, the CDR3 is TGTGCCAGTAGTGGCGCTTCGGGCCGTAATTCACCCCTCCACTTT.

V is TRBV11-3 and J is TRBJ2-7; D is undetermined. CDR1 is SGHNT and CDR2 is YENEEA in the germline V gene. The CDR3 is made up of 11 amino acids. The ends were cut back, 3 bases at V and 5 bases at J, with 5 bases in the middle. CDR3 nucleotides: TGTGCCAGCAGCTTTGGCCACGAGCAGTACTTC. It specifies CASSFGHEQYF. Complete variable domain (other parts from reference TRBV11-3 and TRBJ2-7): EAGVVQSPRYKIIEKKQPVAFWCNPISGHNTLYWYLQNLGQGPELLIRYENEEAVDDSQLPKDRFSAERLKGVDSTLKIQPAELGDSAVYLCASSFGHEQYFGPGTRLTVT.

This rearrangement joins TRBV6-6 to TRBJ1-2, with D maybe TRBD1 (6 bases). The CDR3 has 14 amino acids. V lost 6 bases and J 2 bases, leaving 13 bases between the germline ends. Germline lookup yields CDR1 MNHNY and CDR2 SVGAGI (reference sequence). The CDR3 loop is CASSSPTGNYGYTF. Written as DNA, the CDR3 is TGTGCCAGCAGCTCACCGACAGGCAACTATGGCTACACCTTC.

V is TRBV7-8 and J is TRBJ2-7; 11 bases fit TRBD2. The V gene end was trimmed by 3 bases and the J gene end by 5 bases; junction bases not matched to a gene: 3. Germline loops: CDR1 SGHVS, CDR2 FQNEAQ. There are 14 residues in the CDR3. DNA for the CDR3: TGTGCCAGCAGCTTTAGCGGGAGGGGAAACGAGCAGTACTTC. Its translation is CASSFSGRGNEQYF.

The J gene is TRBJ2-7, the V gene TRBV27, with 10 bases that match TRBD2. V trimming: 6 bases; J trimming: 2 bases; junction bases outside the gene matches: 4. Germline-derived CDR1 and CDR2 are MNHEY and SMNVEV (reference sequence). This CDR3 has 14 amino acids. For the CDR3, the DNA is TGTGCCAGCAGGGGTCTAGCGGGGGCCTACGAGCAGTACTTC. This codes for CASRGLAGAYEQYF.

V is TRBV4-2 and J is TRBJ1-1; D might be TRBD1 (5 bases). Trimming pared 5 bases from V and 5 bases from J, leaving 12 bases between. This CDR3 contains 13 residues. In germline, CDR1 is LGHNA, CDR2 YNFKEQ. CDR3 in DNA: TGTGCCAGCAGCTTGCAGAGGGGTACTGAAGCTTTCTTT. Its protein is CASSLQRGTEAFF.

The chain has TRBV14 and TRBJ1-1; the D is unclear. The CDR3 consists of 15 residues. Trimming left V 4 bases short and J 5 bases short, with 17 bases between. The V gene's germline CDR1 is SGHDN and CDR2 FVKESK. The CDR3: CASSPSNSRLTEAFF. The CDR3 bases are TGTGCCAGCAGCCCCTCCAACTCGCGATTGACTGAAGCTTTCTTT.

The chain links TRBV27 to TRBJ2-5; D is unresolved. Gene TRBJ2-7 matches the end of the DNA better, so the J call may be wrong. This CDR3 spans 11 amino acids. Germline CDR1 is MNHEY and CDR2 is SMNVEV (reference sequence). The CDR3 DNA reads as TGTGCCAGCAGTTTCTCCTACGAGCAGTACTTC. Residues: CASSFSYEQYF.

The rearrangement links TRBV14 to TRBJ2-1, with D unclear. CDR1 is SGHDN and CDR2 is FVKESK in the germline V gene. Trimming stripped 4 bases from V and 6 bases from J, with 16 bases between. The CDR3 has 15 amino acids. The CDR3 DNA is TGTGCCAGCAGCCGCCATGGCGAGCGCGGCAATGAGCAGTTCTTC. This sequence encodes CASSRHGERGNEQFF. Filled out from reference TRBV14 and TRBJ2-1, the complete variable domain reads EAGVTQFPSHSVIEKGQTVTLRCDPISGHDNLYWYRRVMGKEIKFLLHFVKESKQDESGMPNNRFLAERTGGTYSTLKVQPAELEDSGVYFCASSRHGERGNEQFFGPGTRLTVL.

The chain joins TRBV4-2 to TRBJ2-1; the match to TRBD1 covers 8 bases. CDR3 length: 16 residues. The V segment lost 4 bases and the J segment 7 bases; nucleotides outside the gene matches: 12. Germline V CDR1 and CDR2: LGHNA, YNFKEQ. CDR3 DNA sequence: TGTGCCAGCAGCCCAGAACCAGTGGGACAGGTAAATGAGCAGTTCTTC. Residues: CASSPEPVGQVNEQFF.

This clone occurred once. The chain couples TRBV5-1 to TRBJ2-5; no definite D call. The V gene's germline CDR1 is SGHRS and CDR2 YFSETQ. The V gene lost 1 base and the J gene lost 3 bases, with 10 bases spanning the gap. The CDR3 consists of 14 residues. In DNA, the CDR3 is TGCGCCAGCAGCTTGTTGGCAGGAGAAGAGACCCAGTACTTC. Residues: CASSLLAGEETQYF.

This clone occurred once. The chain combines TRBV29-1 with TRBJ1-4; TRBD1 is a possible D gene (5 bases). V lost 4 bases, J lost 0 bases, and 15 bases lay in between. Per germline, CDR1 SQVTM and CDR2 ANQGSEA. The CDR3 has 16 residues. CDR3 sequence: CSVALRDLATNEKLFF. The DNA of the CDR3 is TGCAGCGTTGCCCTCCGGGACCTTGCAACTAATGAAAAACTGTTTTTT. Full variable domain (rest looked up from reference TRBV29-1 and TRBJ1-4): SAVISQKPSRDICQRGTSLTIQCQVDSQVTMMFWYRQQPGQSLTLIATANQGSEATYESGFVIDKFPISRPNLTFSTLTVSNMSPEDSSIYLCSVALRDLATNEKLFFGSGTQLSVL.

The chain couples TRBV5-6 to TRBJ1-2, with D perhaps TRBD1 (5 bases). The germline V gene has CDR1 SGHDT and CDR2 YYEEEE. The CDR3 is 19 residues long. The V end was cut by 3 bases, the J end by 3 bases, with 27 bases between. The CDR3 spells CASSSRHSYRDVLYYGYTF. The CDR3 DNA reads TGTGCCAGCAGCTCCCGACATTCTTACCGGGACGTGCTGTACTATGGCTACACCTTC.

The genes are TRBV2 and TRBJ2-1; unclear D gene. Germline CDR1 is SNHLY and CDR2 is FYNNEI. V was trimmed by 5 bases and J by 2 bases, leaving 1 base between them. The CDR3 consists of 11 residues. The CDR3 loop is CASSTYNEQFF. The CDR3, as DNA: TGTGCCAGCAGTACCTACAATGAGCAGTTCTTC.

This chain connects TRBV18 to TRBJ1-5; D gene unclear. The CDR3 contains 14 residues. Germline lookup yields CDR1 KGHSH and CDR2 LQKENI. V lost 2 bases and J lost 5, with 10 bases in between. The CDR3 sequence is CASSPNAGDQPQHF. CDR3 nucleotide sequence: TGTGCCAGCTCACCAAATGCCGGCGATCAGCCCCAGCATTTT.